This is a list of T cell receptor beta chains from one sample in a study of response to subunit inactivated influenza vaccine. TCRdb called the RT-PCR reads again in MiXCR, with one record for every CDR3 protein. There are approximately 530,000 distinct CDR3 sequences in the sample; 6% to 9% occur only once, and about an eighth lies in the top ten. The starting material was PBMCs from blood, obtained less than 25 months after vaccination. These receptor sequences come from a man aged 50-75 years who received an inactivated influenza vaccine. The CDR3 runs from the conserved cysteine through the conserved F or W. D genes are given only for firm matches. Only some rows state a clone size, as once, few, many or a class for expanded clones.

d_call	j_call	clone_size	v_call	cdr3_nt	cdr3_aa
NA	TRBJ2-1	many	TRBV5-1	TGCGCCAGCAGCTGGGGCCTCTCCCCAGGGCCTTACAATGAGCAGTTCTTC	CASSWGLSPGPYNEQFF
NA	TRBJ2-1	few	TRBV5-5	TGTGCCAGCAGCTTTTTCAACGCCAATGAGCAGTTCTTC	CASSFFNANEQFF
TRBD2	TRBJ2-1	few	TRBV7-9	TGTGCCAGCAGCTTAGAAGCGGGAGGGGGAATGCGGCAGTTCTTC	CASSLEAGGGMRQFF
TRBD1	TRBJ2-4	NA	TRBV20-1	TGCAGTGCTGCCACGGGACAGGGGAGAACGAACATTCAGTACTTC	CSAATGQGRTNIQYF
NA	TRBJ2-5	many	TRBV5-5	TGTGCCAGCAGACCCACGGGGGGCGGCCAAGAGACCCAGTACTTC	CASRPTGGGQETQYF
NA	TRBJ1-1	few	TRBV15	TGTGCCACCTCTAGGAGTTTAAACACTGAAGCTTTCTTT	CATSRSLNTEAFF
NA	TRBJ1-1	many	TRBV4-3	TGCGCCAGCAGCCAAGAATTCAGGGTGGGTGAAGCTTTCTTT	CASSQEFRVGEAFF
NA	TRBJ1-2	many	TRBV4-1	TGCGCCAGCAGCCAAGTTATAACTACTGGCTATGGCTACACCTTC	CASSQVITTGYGYTF
NA	TRBJ1-2	few	TRBV10-3	TGTGCCATCAGTGAGGTCGGGGGCAGAGACTATGGCTACACCTTC	CAISEVGGRDYGYTF
TRBD2	TRBJ2-3	NA	TRBV18	TGTGCCAGCTCACCACCGACTAGCGGGAGGTCTGCAGATACGCAGTATTTT	CASSPPTSGRSADTQYF
NA	TRBJ1-1	NA	TRBV5-1	TGCGCCAGCAGCTTTGAGGGGCCGAACACTGAAGCTTTCTTT	CASSFEGPNTEAFF
NA	TRBJ2-3	few	TRBV5-1	TGCGCCAGCAGCTCTGACGGGGCCTGGTCAGATACGCAGTATTTT	CASSSDGAWSDTQYF
NA	TRBJ1-1	many	TRBV7-2	TGTGCCAGCAGCCCGAACCTACAAGGGTACACTGAAGCTTTCTTT	CASSPNLQGYTEAFF
NA	TRBJ2-4	NA	TRBV7-8	TGTGCCAGCAGCTTAGAGGACAGTCAAGCCAAAAACATTCAGTACTTC	CASSLEDSQAKNIQYF
TRBD2	TRBJ2-7	many	TRBV28	TGTGCCAGCGGACAGCGGGAGGGCTTCGAGCAGTACTTC	CASGQREGFEQYF
NA	TRBJ1-1	few	TRBV19	TGTGCCAGTAGTATAACAATCATGAACACTGAAGCTTTCTTT	CASSITIMNTEAFF
NA	TRBJ1-5	few	TRBV20-1	TGCAGTGCTAGAGAGGCTCCAAGACCCAATCAGCCCCAGCATTTT	CSAREAPRPNQPQHF
TRBD1	TRBJ2-7	few	TRBV11-2	TGTGCCAGCAGCTTAGCCCACAGGGGGCCCTACGAGCAGTACTTC	CASSLAHRGPYEQYF
TRBD2	TRBJ2-3	NA	TRBV12-3/TRBV12-4	TGTGCCAGCAGTTTCGCGGGAGGGCATGTAGATACGCAGTATTTT	CASSFAGGHVDTQYF
NA	TRBJ2-1	few	TRBV4-3	TGCGCCAGCAGCCAAGAGGGGGCAGGGTTCCCCCCGCTCTACAATGAGCAGTTCTTC	CASSQEGAGFPPLYNEQFF
NA	TRBJ2-3	NA	TRBV4-1	TGCGCCAGCAGCCAAGTGGGGGGGCTGGGTACGCAGTATTTT	CASSQVGGLGTQYF
NA	TRBJ1-1	many	TRBV2	TGTGCCAGCAGTGAAGCCCCTAACACTGAAGCTTTCTTT	CASSEAPNTEAFF
TRBD1	TRBJ1-2	few	TRBV7-2	TGTGCCAGCAGCTTCCACGCGGGGGGACAGGGTAACACCTTC	CASSFHAGGQGNTF
NA	TRBJ1-2	few	TRBV4-2	TGTGCCAGCAGCCAAGGGAGGGGGGGTAACTATGGCTACACCTTC	CASSQGRGGNYGYTF
TRBD2	TRBJ2-1	few	TRBV12-3/TRBV12-4	TGTGCCAGCAGCTATCTCGGACTAGCGGGGGGGCGCAATGAGCAGTTCTTC	CASSYLGLAGGRNEQFF
TRBD2	TRBJ2-3	many	TRBV29-1	TGCAGCGTTGAACCTCGAGCGGGAGAAAGGATGGGCACAGATACGCAGTATTTT	CSVEPRAGERMGTDTQYF
NA	TRBJ1-5	few	TRBV4-3	TGCGCCAGCAGCCAAGATCTAAGTAGCAATCAGCCCCAGCATTTT	CASSQDLSSNQPQHF
NA	TRBJ2-1	few	TRBV5-8	TGTGCCAGCAGCTTGAACTCCCTCAATGAGCAGTTCTTC	CASSLNSLNEQFF
NA	TRBJ2-1	many	TRBV6-1	TGTGCCAGCAGTGCAGCGGAGTCCTACAATGAGCAGTTCTTC	CASSAAESYNEQFF
NA	TRBJ1-5	NA	TRBV4-1	TGCGCCAGCAGCCAGTGGGGGGCACAGAGCAATCAGCCCCAGCATTTT	CASSQWGAQSNQPQHF
NA	TRBJ2-2	NA	TRBV2	TGTGCCAGCAGTGGGGTACTGGGTCGGGGCACCGGGGAGCTGTTTTTT	CASSGVLGRGTGELFF
TRBD2	TRBJ2-1	many	TRBV20-1	TGCAGTGCTAGAGATAGAGGACTAGCGGGAGATTCCTACAATGAGCAGTTCTTC	CSARDRGLAGDSYNEQFF
TRBD2	TRBJ2-1	NA	TRBV7-2	TGTGCCAGCAGCTTAATGGAGGCGGGAGGGGTATGGAATGAGCAGTTCTTC	CASSLMEAGGVWNEQFF
NA	TRBJ2-7	many	TRBV5-1	TGCGCCAGCAGCTTGTGGGGGAAGGGTCTCCAGCAGTACTTC	CASSLWGKGLQQYF
NA	TRBJ2-5	few	TRBV5-1	TGCGCCAGCAGCTTCGGACAGCCCCGGGAGACCCAGTACTTC	CASSFGQPRETQYF
TRBD1	TRBJ2-7	NA	TRBV12-3/TRBV12-4	TGTGCCAGCAGCCCGTTTACCGGGACAGGGACCTACGAGCAGTACTTC	CASSPFTGTGTYEQYF
NA	TRBJ1-1	many	TRBV30	TGTGCCTGGAGCCACAAGACTGAAGCTTTCTTT	CAWSHKTEAFF
NA	TRBJ1-2	NA	TRBV6-5	TGTGCCAGCAGTTACTCGAGAGTCGGCTGTGGCTACACCTTC	CASSYSRVGCGYTF
NA	TRBJ1-1	NA	TRBV9	TGTGCCAGCAGCGTAGTTGTGGGGAACACTGAAGCTTTCTTT	CASSVVVGNTEAFF
NA	TRBJ2-6	many	TRBV29-1	TGCCGCGCCTCTGGGGCCAACGTCCTGACTTTC	CRASGANVLTF
TRBD1	TRBJ2-2	NA	TRBV2	TGTGCCAGCAGGACAGGGCAGTCCGGGGAGCTGTTTTTT	CASRTGQSGELFF
NA	TRBJ2-1	many	TRBV5-1	TGCGCCAGCAGCTTGGAGGGGGATGAGCAGTTCTTC	CASSLEGDEQFF
TRBD2	TRBJ2-5	many	TRBV20-1	TGCAGTGCTAACCCCCCGGCGGGAGAAAGAGAGACCCAGTACTTC	CSANPPAGERETQYF
NA	TRBJ2-5	NA	TRBV5-1	TGCGCCAGCAGCTGGGACCGCCAGCAAGAGACCCAGTACTTC	CASSWDRQQETQYF
TRBD2	TRBJ2-3	few	TRBV15	TGTGCCACCAGCAGCGGCGGGGGAGGCACAGATACGCAGTATTTT	CATSSGGGGTDTQYF
TRBD2	TRBJ2-1	many	TRBV20-1	TGCAGTGCTAGTGACAGCGGGGTCCAGAATGAGCAGTTCTTC	CSASDSGVQNEQFF
TRBD1	TRBJ2-7	few	TRBV10-3	TGTGCCATCAGGGGACAGGACCTCCTCTACGAGCAGTACTTC	CAIRGQDLLYEQYF
TRBD1	TRBJ1-6	few	TRBV6-5	TGTGCCAGCAGCTTAAGACAGGGGGCTGTATCACCCCTCCACTTT	CASSLRQGAVSPLHF